Listed here is a single TCR beta chain. Its cognate antigen is unknown. The data belong to a study of Ad26.COV2.S vaccination and SARS-CoV-2 variants. Study summary: Intramuscular Ad26.COV2.S doses were given once or twice, 56 days apart. Study-wide findings and caveats: Marked by substantial breadth, spike-specific CD8+ and CD4+ T cell responses were reportedly seen after vaccination.

This CDR3 is built from 16 residues. V lost 2 bases and J 3 bases, leaving 17 bases between the germline ends. The treatment here: about 20 received Ad26.COV2.S at low or high dose, single or two shots; roughly 5 received placebo; per-sample allocation not given. On day 63 after the first injection, vaccine and placebo recipients gave samples. Only in-frame clones appear in the TCRdb table, and some are missing; sequencing was by immunoSEQ multiplex PCR. The sample shows roughly 700,000 clones, around 90% of them seen only once. This chain uses TRBV23-1 with TRBJ2-7, with D unclear. TRBV23-1 is an ORF, and what it does is uncertain. The sequence was obtained from a person between 18 and 65 years old who received the Ad26.COV2.S COVID-19 vaccine or a placebo. Sequenced material: peripheral blood, taken in a trial of Ad26.COV2.S vaccine versus placebo. CDR3 in amino acids: CASSQPDPKGRYEQYF. CDR3 nucleotides: TGCGCCAGCAGTCAACCAGACCCCAAAGGGCGCTACGAGCAGTACTTC.